The 23 T cell receptor beta chains below all came from one sample that was sequenced in a study of control samples from healthy donors and cancer patients (dated by TCRdb to 2020 to 2022). Libraries were made using the immunoSEQ multiplex PCR assay. In its TCRdb copy, this immuneACCESS table keeps in-frame sequences only and misses some clones. Where compared with another copy, unresolved V genes explain less than half of these, and the others have no known cause. This sample comprises approximately 150,000 clones, 89% of them detected only once. 4% to 5.5% of the sample is held by the ten biggest clonotypes. The sequencing input was blood. The receptors come from a man aged 30 to 45 in good health.

J is TRBJ1-4 and V is TRBV27; possible D gene TRBD1, 6 bases. Trimming removed 1 base from V and 7 bases from J, with 22 bases in between. Germline assignment: CDR1 MNHEY and CDR2 SMNVEV (reference sequence). The CDR3 extends over 18 amino acids. The CDR3 DNA sequence: TGTGCCAGCAGTTTATACGGTGGAACAGGGATCTATCGTGAAAAACTGTTTTTT. Protein sequence: CASSLYGGTGIYREKLFF.

The J gene is TRBJ2-7, the V gene TRBV18, with D possibly TRBD1 on 5 matching bases. This CDR3 contains 15 residues. V was cut by 4 bases and J by 3 bases, with 16 bases left in between. In germline, CDR1 is KGHSH, CDR2 LQKENI. CDR3 loop: CASSRSPGLNYEQYF. The CDR3 coding sequence is TGTGCCAGCTCACGGTCGCCAGGGCTGAACTACGAGCAGTACTTC.

This chain links TRBV9 with TRBJ2-2; TRBD2 might be the D (6 bases). V gave up 3 bases and J gave up 4 bases, with 13 bases separating them. The CDR3 consists of 15 residues. CDR1 and CDR2 (germline): SGDLS, YYNGEE. CDR3: CASSAVAGSTGELFF. The DNA for the CDR3 is TGTGCCAGCAGCGCCGTGGCCGGGAGCACCGGGGAGCTGTTTTTT.

The rearrangement uses TRBV7-3 and TRBJ1-1; the D is unclear. CDR1 SGHTA and CDR2 FQGTGA come from the germline V gene. CDR3 length: 14 residues. Trimming left V 2 bases short and J 2 bases short, with 9 bases between. CDR3 in amino acids: CASSLLGGNTEAFF. The CDR3 region has the DNA TGTGCCAGCAGCTTATTAGGCGGTAACACTGAAGCTTTCTTT.

The rearrangement links TRBV9 to TRBJ2-5; a possible D gene is TRBD2 (6 bases). Between the trimmed V and J ends, which lost 0 bases and 2 bases, there was a span of 17 bases. The CDR3 is 17 amino acids. Per germline, CDR1 SGDLS and CDR2 YYNGEE. CDR3 bases: TGTGCCAGCAGCGTAGCACCGTCCTTAGCGGCTCAAGAGACCCAGTACTTC. This codes for CASSVAPSLAAQETQYF.

The chain uses TRBV19 and TRBJ2-7; weak D call: TRBD1 (6 bases). V dropped 9 bases and J dropped 2 bases, with 17 bases sitting between them. CDR1 is LNHDA, CDR2 SQIVND, per germline (reference sequence). The length of the CDR3 is 14 residues. The CDR3 protein is CASQNRDNPYEQYF. The CDR3 DNA reads as TGTGCCAGCCAGAATAGGGACAACCCCTACGAGCAGTACTTC.

With regard to this clone: This specimen includes other DNA sequences encoding the same CDR3. V and J are TRBV3-1 (or the pseudogene TRBV3-2) and TRBJ2-7; 8 bases align to TRBD1. With 1 base clipped from V and 1 base from J, the junction kept 0 bases outside the gene matches. The V gene's germline CDR1 is LGHDT and CDR2 YNNKEL (reference sequence). The CDR3 consists of 14 residues. The CDR3 loop is CASSQGTGSYEQYF. DNA of the CDR3: TGTGCCAGCAGCCAAGGGACAGGGTCCTACGAGCAGTACTTC.

The V gene is TRBV15, the J gene TRBJ1-1; D not certain. The CDR3 contains 14 residues. CDR1 is LNHNV and CDR2 is YYDKDF in the germline V gene (reference sequence). V lost 0 bases and J 4 bases, leaving 9 bases between the germline ends. CDR3 DNA sequence: TGTGCCACCAGCAGAGATCGTGGTGGCACTGAAGCTTTCTTT. Its protein is CATSRDRGGTEAFF.

The CDR3 is CASSRRGLLVGGVYEQYF. For the CDR3, the DNA is TGTGCCAGCAGCCGACGAGGATTATTAGTGGGGGGAGTCTACGAGCAGTACTTC. This chain uses TRBV11-3 with TRBJ2-7; a possible D gene is TRBD2 (6 bases). This CDR3 is 18 amino acids long. The V and J ends lost 5 bases and 3 bases respectively, with 26 bases between them. CDR1 and CDR2 (germline): SGHNT, YENEEA.

This chain's CDR3 is CASSIGRGRTGELFF. DNA for the CDR3: TGTGCCAGTAGTATAGGTAGGGGTAGGACCGGGGAGCTGTTTTTT. This chain links TRBV19 with TRBJ2-2, with a tentative D call TRBD1 (5 bases). The ends were cut back, 1 base at V and 5 bases at J, with 11 bases in the middle. Germline V gene lookup returns CDR1 LNHDA and CDR2 SQIVND (reference sequence). The CDR3 runs to 15 residues.

This clone occurred once. The CDR3 here is CASSLALRETQYF. CDR3 in DNA: TGCGCCAGCAGCTTGGCTCTTAGAGAGACCCAGTACTTC. The genes are TRBV5-1 and TRBJ2-5; no reliable D call. CDR3 length: 13 residues. Germline V gene lookup returns CDR1 SGHRS and CDR2 YFSETQ. The V and J ends lost 0 bases and 4 bases respectively, with 7 bases between them.

J is TRBJ2-1 and V is TRBV5-1, with TRBD2 matching 12 bases. J lost 0 bases, V lost 4 bases, and 8 bases had no gene match. This CDR3 is 18 amino acids long. Germline assignment: CDR1 SGHRS and CDR2 YFSETQ. CDR3 bases: TGCGCCAGCAGCGAGAGTCTAGCGGGGGGGAGCTCCTACAATGAGCAGTTCTTC. It yields the protein CASSESLAGGSSYNEQFF.

The chain joins TRBV10-3 to TRBJ2-7; tentatively, D is TRBD1 (6 bases). The germline V and J ends were trimmed by 10 bases and 2 bases, with 15 bases remaining between them. CDR1 and CDR2 (germline): ENHRY, SYGVKD. CDR3 size: 13 residues. The CDR3 reads CATAGDGAYEQYF. In DNA, the CDR3 is TGTGCCACCGCAGGGGACGGAGCCTACGAGCAGTACTTC.

This clone has more than one count but fewer than ten. Other DNA sequences in the sample encode the same CDR3. The gene calls are TRBV19 and TRBJ2-5; TRBD2 matches 14 bases. Germline trimming cut 4 bases from V and 5 bases from J; bases unmatched to any gene: 6. Germline V CDR1 and CDR2: LNHDA, SQIVND (reference sequence). This CDR3 spans 16 amino acids. The CDR3 is CASSRGLAGGGETQYF. The CDR3 nucleotides are TGTGCCAGTAGTAGAGGACTAGCGGGGGGAGGCGAGACCCAGTACTTC.

The rearrangement joins TRBV2 to TRBJ2-7; TRBD1 matches at 10 bases. Germline-derived CDR1 and CDR2 are SNHLY and FYNNEI. The CDR3 sequence is 14 residues long. The V gene end was trimmed by 4 bases and the J gene end by 2 bases; junction bases not matched to a gene: 2. CDR3 sequence (DNA): TGTGCCAGCAGTGCCGGGACAGGGGCCTACGAGCAGTACTTC. It specifies CASSAGTGAYEQYF. Filled out from reference TRBV2 and TRBJ2-7, the complete variable domain reads EPEVTQTPSHQVTQMGQEVILRCVPISNHLYFYWYRQILGQKVEFLVSFYNNEISEKSEIFDDQFSVERPDGSNFTLKIRSTKLEDSAMYFCASSAGTGAYEQYFGPGTRLTVT.

This rearrangement joins TRBV18 to TRBJ1-6; a weak D match, TRBD1 (6 bases). Trimming took off 0 bases at V and 7 bases at J, with 10 bases between the two ends. Per the germline V gene, CDR1 is KGHSH and CDR2 is LQKENI. The CDR3 consists of 15 residues. The CDR3 here is CASSPPDRPNSPLHF. In nucleotides, the CDR3 is TGTGCCAGCTCACCACCAGACAGGCCCAATTCACCCCTCCACTTT. The full variable domain, completed using reference TRBV18 and TRBJ1-6, is NAGVMQNPRHLVRRRGQEARLRCSPMKGHSHVYWYRQLPEEGLKFMVYLQKENIIDESGMPKERFSAEFPKEGPSILRIQQVVRGDSAAYFCASSPPDRPNSPLHFGNGTRLTVT.

The chain has TRBV4-3 and TRBJ2-3, with unresolved D. V gave up 0 bases and J gave up 6 bases, with 10 bases separating them. The CDR3 is 14 amino acids. Germline V gene sequence: CDR1 LGHNA, CDR2 YSLEER. The CDR3 loop reads CASSQDWARDTQYF. The CDR3 DNA reads TGCGCCAGCAGCCAAGACTGGGCTCGCGATACGCAGTATTTT.

The V gene is TRBV25-1, the J gene TRBJ2-1; possible D gene TRBD1, 5 bases. Germline V gene sequence: CDR1 MGHDK, CDR2 SYGVNS. Between the trimmed V and J ends, which lost 1 base and 2 bases, there was a span of 9 bases. The CDR3 has 15 amino acids. This CDR3 is CASSESARAYNEQFF. The CDR3, as DNA: TGTGCCAGCAGTGAATCCGCCAGGGCCTACAATGAGCAGTTCTTC.

The chain is built from TRBV5-6 and TRBJ1-5, with D tentatively TRBD1 (6 bases). The CDR3 runs 14 residues. Germline CDR1 SGHDT, CDR2 YYEEEE. Trimming took 2 bases from V and 9 from J, leaving 15 bases between them. The CDR3 DNA reads as TGTGCCAGCAGCTTACAGGGTTCTGTTGGGCCCCAGCATTTT. Translation: CASSLQGSVGPQHF. Looking up the rest from reference TRBV5-6 and TRBJ1-5 gives the full variable domain: DAGVTQSPTHLIKTRGQQVTLRCSPKSGHDTVSWYQQALGQGPQFIFQYYEEEERQRGNFPDRFSGHQFPNYSSELNVNALLLGDSALYLCASSLQGSVGPQHFGDGTRLSIL.

This rearrangement joins TRBV2 to TRBJ2-3; a possible D gene is TRBD1 (6 bases). V lost 6 bases, J lost 1 base, and 20 bases lay in between. The CDR3 is 17 amino acids. The germline V gene encodes CDR1 SNHLY and CDR2 FYNNEI. CDR3 sequence reads: CASSAPPSRGGTDTQYF. Written as DNA, the CDR3 is TGTGCCAGCAGCGCACCCCCTAGCAGGGGCGGCACAGATACGCAGTATTTT.

The chain joins TRBV11-2 to TRBJ2-2, with 11 bases fitting TRBD2. CDR1 is SGHAT, CDR2 FQNNGV, per germline. V lost 0 bases to trimming and J lost 6 bases; unmatched junction nucleotides: 3. The CDR3 consists of 16 residues. The CDR3 protein is CASSLEILAGAGELFF. The CDR3 DNA follows: TGTGCCAGCAGCTTAGAGATACTAGCGGGGGCCGGGGAGCTGTTTTTT.

As DNA, the CDR3 is TGTGCCAGCATAAACAAAATAAACTACGAGCAGTACTTC. This gives the protein CASINKINYEQYF. The rearrangement uses TRBV5-6 and TRBJ2-7; D gene ambiguous. The V gene's germline CDR1 is SGHDT and CDR2 YYEEEE. CDR3 size: 13 residues. Trimming took off 6 bases at V and 3 bases at J, with 13 bases between the two ends.

The chain couples TRBV5-1 to TRBJ2-7; D might be TRBD1 or TRBD2, each matching 5 bases. The V gene lost 2 bases and the J gene lost 1 base, with 13 bases spanning the gap. CDR3 length: 15 residues. The germline V gene has CDR1 SGHRS and CDR2 YFSETQ. The CDR3 DNA reads TGCGCCAGCAGCTTTTATGGGGACGCATCCTACGAGCAGTACTTC. It encodes CASSFYGDASYEQYF.